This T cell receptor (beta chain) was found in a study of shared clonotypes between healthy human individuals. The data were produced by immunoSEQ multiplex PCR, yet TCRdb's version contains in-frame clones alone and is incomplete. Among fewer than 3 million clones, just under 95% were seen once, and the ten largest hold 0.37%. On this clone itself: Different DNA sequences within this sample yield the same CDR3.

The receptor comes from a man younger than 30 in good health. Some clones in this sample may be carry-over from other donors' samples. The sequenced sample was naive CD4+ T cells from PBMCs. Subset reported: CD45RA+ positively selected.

The CDR3 bases are TGTGCCAGCAGGGACAACTCTGGAAACACCATATATTTT. The encoded protein is CASRDNSGNTIYF. The rearrangement joins TRBV2 to TRBJ1-3; possible D gene TRBD1, 5 bases. Trimming left V 6 bases short and J 0 bases short, with 6 bases between. Germline CDR1 and CDR2: SNHLY and FYNNEI. The CDR3 covers 13 residues.